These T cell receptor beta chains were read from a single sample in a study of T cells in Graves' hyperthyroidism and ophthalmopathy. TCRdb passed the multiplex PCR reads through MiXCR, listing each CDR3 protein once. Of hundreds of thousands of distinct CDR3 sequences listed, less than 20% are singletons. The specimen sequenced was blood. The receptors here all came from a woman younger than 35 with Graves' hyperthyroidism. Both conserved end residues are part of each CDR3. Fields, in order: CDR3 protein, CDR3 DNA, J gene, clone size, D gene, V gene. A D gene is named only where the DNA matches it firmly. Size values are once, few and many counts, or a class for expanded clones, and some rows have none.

CASSFRWGHSYEQYF,TGTGCCAGCAGTTTCCGTTGGGGCCACTCCTACGAGCAGTACTTC,TRBJ2-7,many,NA,TRBV6-2/TRBV6-3
CASTEPPIRVYDGYTF,TGTGCCAGCACCGAACCACCGATCAGAGTTTACGATGGCTACACCTTC,TRBJ1-2,many,NA,TRBV28
CASSESISQRGGNIQYF,TGTGCCAGCAGTGAAAGCATCTCCCAGCGGGGGGGAAACATTCAGTACTTC,TRBJ2-4,many,TRBD2,TRBV2
CASSLSGAGITDTQYF,TGTGCCAGCAGCTTGAGCGGGGCGGGGATCACAGATACGCAGTATTTT,TRBJ2-3,few,TRBD2,TRBV7-9
CASSETGLMTGELFF,TGTGCCAGCAGTGAAACGGGACTAATGACCGGGGAGCTGTTTTTT,TRBJ2-2,many,TRBD2,TRBV2
CASSRRGGSGSSYNEQFF,TGCGCCAGCAGCCGACGCGGCGGGAGCGGGAGCTCCTACAATGAGCAGTTCTTC,TRBJ2-1,few,TRBD2,TRBV5-1
CASIQGASSGANVLTF,TGTGCCAGTATCCAGGGGGCAAGCTCTGGGGCCAACGTCCTGACTTTC,TRBJ2-6,many,TRBD1,TRBV19
CASGLRDRGFNTEAFF,TGTGCTAGTGGTTTGAGGGACAGGGGTTTCAACACTGAAGCTTTCTTT,TRBJ1-1,few,TRBD1,TRBV12-5
CASSYRGTDYEQYF,TGTGCCAGCAGCTACAGGGGAACCGACTACGAGCAGTACTTC,TRBJ2-7,many,TRBD1,TRBV7-9
CASNRGGSYNEQFF,TGTGCCAGCAACAGGGGCGGCTCCTACAATGAGCAGTTCTTC,TRBJ2-1,once,TRBD1,TRBV7-2
CASKFREEAFF,TGTGCCAGCAAGTTTCGCGAGGAGGCTTTCTTT,TRBJ1-1,many,NA,TRBV27
CASQGGAKNIQYF,TGTGCCAGCCAGGGAGGGGCCAAAAACATTCAGTACTTC,TRBJ2-4,many,TRBD2,TRBV6-1
CASSWTPGTDTQYF,TGTGCCAGCAGTTGGACACCTGGCACAGATACGCAGTATTTT,TRBJ2-3,many,NA,TRBV6-1
CASSFKGGTEAFF,TGCGCCAGCAGCTTCAAGGGAGGCACTGAAGCTTTCTTT,TRBJ1-1,many,NA,TRBV5-1
CSARDDASGGMGETQYF,TGCAGTGCTAGAGATGATGCTAGCGGGGGGATGGGGGAGACCCAGTACTTC,TRBJ2-5,few,TRBD2,TRBV20-1
CATSDFKQGWYF,TGTGCCACCAGTGATTTCAAGCAGGGGTGGTACTTC,TRBJ2-5,many,NA,TRBV24-1
CASGEQGRPRETQYF,TGTGCCAGCGGTGAACAGGGACGGCCAAGAGAGACCCAGTACTTC,TRBJ2-5,NA,NA,TRBV25-1
CASSLQGPLDGYTF,TGTGCCAGCAGCTTACAGGGTCCCCTTGATGGCTACACCTTC,TRBJ1-2,many,NA,TRBV7-9
CASSSRVGEQFF,TGTGCCAGCAGTTCCAGGGTAGGGGAGCAGTTCTTC,TRBJ2-1,few,NA,TRBV28
CASSYEGGGYGYTF,TGCGCCAGCAGCTATGAGGGAGGCGGGTATGGCTACACCTTC,TRBJ1-2,few,NA,TRBV5-1
CASSHDPGAGQPQHF,TGCGCCAGCAGCCACGACCCGGGGGCAGGTCAGCCCCAGCATTTT,TRBJ1-5,many,NA,TRBV5-1
CASSSREFSYNEQFF,TGTGCCAGCTCATCGCGGGAGTTCTCCTACAATGAGCAGTTCTTC,TRBJ2-1,many,TRBD2,TRBV18
CASSYPGYNEQFF,TGTGCCAGCAGTTATCCCGGGTACAATGAGCAGTTCTTC,TRBJ2-1,many,NA,TRBV6-2/TRBV6-3
CASSPGRFWLPGELFF,TGCGCCAGCAGCCCTGGGAGGTTCTGGTTGCCCGGGGAGCTGTTTTTT,TRBJ2-2,NA,NA,TRBV4-1
CAWSVSADTQYF,TGTGCCTGGAGTGTATCGGCGGATACGCAGTATTTT,TRBJ2-3,many,NA,TRBV30
CASSRQDVYEQYF,TGTGCCAGCAGTCGTCAGGACGTCTACGAGCAGTACTTC,TRBJ2-7,many,NA,TRBV12-3/TRBV12-4
CASSAREAGELFF,TGTGCCAGCAGCGCCAGGGAGGCCGGGGAGCTGTTTTTT,TRBJ2-2,many,NA,TRBV11-3
CASSPSGGFEQYF,TGTGCCAGCAGTCCTAGCGGGGGCTTCGAGCAGTACTTC,TRBJ2-7,many,TRBD2,TRBV12-3/TRBV12-4
CATAGLVGGGEQFF,TGTGCCACCGCCGGGCTAGTCGGAGGGGGTGAGCAGTTCTTC,TRBJ2-1,few,NA,TRBV11-2
CASSRSGGANYNEQFF,TGTGCCAGCAGTCGAAGCGGGGGGGCAAACTACAATGAGCAGTTCTTC,TRBJ2-1,many,TRBD2,TRBV28
CASNWGGMNTEAFF,TGTGCCAGCAATTGGGGGGGAATGAACACTGAAGCTTTCTTT,TRBJ1-1,NA,NA,TRBV12-3/TRBV12-4
CASSIEATSFRNEQFF,TGTGCCAGTAGTATAGAGGCGACTAGTTTCCGGAATGAGCAGTTCTTC,TRBJ2-1,few,NA,TRBV19
CASSEELEGYQPQHF,TGTGCCAGCAGTGAAGAATTGGAGGGCTATCAGCCCCAGCATTTT,TRBJ1-5,NA,NA,TRBV6-1
CASSDREGSPLHF,TGTGCCAGCAGTGACAGGGAAGGCTCACCCCTCCACTTT,TRBJ1-6,few,NA,TRBV6-1
CASSSTGLKIQYF,TGTGCCAGCAGTTCTACAGGGTTGAAGATCCAGTACTTC,TRBJ2-5,few,NA,TRBV27
CASRSHSWQETQYF,TGTGCCAGCAGATCTCACTCCTGGCAAGAGACCCAGTACTTC,TRBJ2-5,many,NA,TRBV13
CSARPARTFSGKIDEQFF,TGCAGTGCTAGGCCCGCGCGGACTTTTAGCGGGAAGATCGATGAGCAGTTCTTC,TRBJ2-1,many,TRBD2,TRBV20-1
CASSLYRTRLPNEQFF,TGTGCCAGCAGTTTATACCGGACTAGGCTGCCCAATGAGCAGTTCTTC,TRBJ2-1,few,TRBD2,TRBV27
CASSSRVPYEQYF,TGTGCCAGCAGCTCCAGGGTCCCCTACGAGCAGTACTTC,TRBJ2-7,few,NA,TRBV11-2
CASGTSRTPEKEQYF,TGTGCTAGTGGGACTTCCAGGACACCTGAAAAGGAGCAGTACTTC,TRBJ2-7,many,NA,TRBV12-5
CASSLGPSGSYEQYF,TGTGCCAGCAGCTTAGGCCCCAGCGGCTCCTACGAGCAGTACTTC,TRBJ2-7,many,NA,TRBV9
CASAPRQGLGGYTF,TGTGCCAGTGCCCCCCGACAGGGTTTGGGAGGCTACACCTTC,TRBJ1-2,NA,TRBD1,TRBV19
CASSLAGSESTDTQYF,TGTGCCAGCAGCCTGGCTGGTAGCGAGAGCACAGATACGCAGTATTTT,TRBJ2-3,many,NA,TRBV7-9
CSVEPGRRNTEAFF,TGCAGCGTAGAACCGGGACGGAGGAACACTGAAGCTTTCTTT,TRBJ1-1,many,NA,TRBV29-1
CASSSTQGGAGTQYF,TGTGCCAGCAGCTCGACTCAGGGGGGCGCGGGGACCCAGTACTTC,TRBJ2-5,NA,NA,TRBV11-3
CASSPGGAFRGTQYF,TGTGCCAGCAGCCCAGGGGGCGCTTTTAGGGGGACCCAGTACTTC,TRBJ2-5,NA,TRBD1,TRBV9
CANSQGGEQFF,TGTGCCAACTCCCAGGGGGGTGAGCAGTTCTTC,TRBJ2-1,NA,NA,TRBV6-1
CASSQADRTGQDTQYF,TGTGCCAGCAGTCAAGCTGATAGGACGGGACAGGATACGCAGTATTTT,TRBJ2-3,many,TRBD1,TRBV6-1
CASSSSGSSYNEQFF,TGCGCCAGCAGCTCTAGCGGGAGTAGCTACAATGAGCAGTTCTTC,TRBJ2-1,many,TRBD2,TRBV5-1
CASSDGGKTNTGELFF,TGTGCCAGCAGTGATGGGGGGAAGACCAACACCGGGGAGCTGTTTTTT,TRBJ2-2,many,NA,TRBV6-1
CASSYAHGVGLIPYEQYF,TGTGCCAGCAGTTACGCCCACGGGGTCGGATTGATACCTTACGAGCAGTACTTC,TRBJ2-7,many,NA,TRBV6-1
CASSATAQGGGYTF,TGTGCCAGCAGCGCTACAGCCCAGGGAGGCGGCTACACCTTC,TRBJ1-2,NA,NA,TRBV9
CASSQGGLAGGTKNIQYF,TGCGCCAGCAGCCAAGGGGGACTAGCGGGGGGGACCAAAAACATTCAGTACTTC,TRBJ2-4,NA,TRBD2,TRBV4-1
CASSSRTGAYEQYF,TGCGCCAGCAGCTCCCGGACAGGGGCGTACGAGCAGTACTTC,TRBJ2-7,many,TRBD1,TRBV5-1